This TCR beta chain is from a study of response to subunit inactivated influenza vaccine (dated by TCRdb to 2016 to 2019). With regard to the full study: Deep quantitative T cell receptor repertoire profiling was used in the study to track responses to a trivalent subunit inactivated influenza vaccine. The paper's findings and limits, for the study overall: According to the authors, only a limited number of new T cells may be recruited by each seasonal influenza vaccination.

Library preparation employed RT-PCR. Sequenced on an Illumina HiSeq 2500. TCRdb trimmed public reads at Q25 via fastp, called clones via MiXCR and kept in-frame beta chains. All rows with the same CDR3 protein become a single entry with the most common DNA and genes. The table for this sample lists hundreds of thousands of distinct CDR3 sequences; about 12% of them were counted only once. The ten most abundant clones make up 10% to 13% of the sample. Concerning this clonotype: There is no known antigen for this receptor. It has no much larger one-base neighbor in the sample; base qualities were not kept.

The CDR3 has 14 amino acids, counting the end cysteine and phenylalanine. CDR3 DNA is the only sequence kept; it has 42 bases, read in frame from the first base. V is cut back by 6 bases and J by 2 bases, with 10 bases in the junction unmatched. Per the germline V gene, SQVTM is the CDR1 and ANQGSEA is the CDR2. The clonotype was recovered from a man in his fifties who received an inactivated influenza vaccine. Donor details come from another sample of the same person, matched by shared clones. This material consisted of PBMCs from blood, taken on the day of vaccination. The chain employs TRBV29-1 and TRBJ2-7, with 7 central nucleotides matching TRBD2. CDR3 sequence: CSVHSETSPYEQYF. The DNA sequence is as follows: TGCAGCGTGCACTCAGAGACTAGCCCCTACGAGCAGTACTTC.